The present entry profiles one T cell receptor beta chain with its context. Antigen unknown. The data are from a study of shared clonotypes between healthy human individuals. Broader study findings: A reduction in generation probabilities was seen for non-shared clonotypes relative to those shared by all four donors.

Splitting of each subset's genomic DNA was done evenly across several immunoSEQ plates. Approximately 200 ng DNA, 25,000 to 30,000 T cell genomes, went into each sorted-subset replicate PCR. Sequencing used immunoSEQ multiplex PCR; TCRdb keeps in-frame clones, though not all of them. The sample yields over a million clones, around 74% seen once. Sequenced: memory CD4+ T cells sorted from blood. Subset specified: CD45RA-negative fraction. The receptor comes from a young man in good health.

The CDR3 reads CASSLGPAFTYEQYF. CDR3 in DNA: TGTGCCAGCAGCTTAGGTCCAGCTTTTACCTACGAGCAGTACTTC. This chain connects TRBV11-3 to TRBJ2-7, with D unclear. CDR3 size: 15 residues. With 1 base removed from V and 2 bases from J, the gap between germline ends came to 12 bases. Germline CDR1 is SGHNT and CDR2 is YENEEA. The entire variable domain, with the rest obtained from reference TRBV11-3 and TRBJ2-7, is as follows: EAGVVQSPRYKIIEKKQPVAFWCNPISGHNTLYWYLQNLGQGPELLIRYENEEAVDDSQLPKDRFSAERLKGVDSTLKIQPAELGDSAVYLCASSLGPAFTYEQYFGPGTRLTVT.